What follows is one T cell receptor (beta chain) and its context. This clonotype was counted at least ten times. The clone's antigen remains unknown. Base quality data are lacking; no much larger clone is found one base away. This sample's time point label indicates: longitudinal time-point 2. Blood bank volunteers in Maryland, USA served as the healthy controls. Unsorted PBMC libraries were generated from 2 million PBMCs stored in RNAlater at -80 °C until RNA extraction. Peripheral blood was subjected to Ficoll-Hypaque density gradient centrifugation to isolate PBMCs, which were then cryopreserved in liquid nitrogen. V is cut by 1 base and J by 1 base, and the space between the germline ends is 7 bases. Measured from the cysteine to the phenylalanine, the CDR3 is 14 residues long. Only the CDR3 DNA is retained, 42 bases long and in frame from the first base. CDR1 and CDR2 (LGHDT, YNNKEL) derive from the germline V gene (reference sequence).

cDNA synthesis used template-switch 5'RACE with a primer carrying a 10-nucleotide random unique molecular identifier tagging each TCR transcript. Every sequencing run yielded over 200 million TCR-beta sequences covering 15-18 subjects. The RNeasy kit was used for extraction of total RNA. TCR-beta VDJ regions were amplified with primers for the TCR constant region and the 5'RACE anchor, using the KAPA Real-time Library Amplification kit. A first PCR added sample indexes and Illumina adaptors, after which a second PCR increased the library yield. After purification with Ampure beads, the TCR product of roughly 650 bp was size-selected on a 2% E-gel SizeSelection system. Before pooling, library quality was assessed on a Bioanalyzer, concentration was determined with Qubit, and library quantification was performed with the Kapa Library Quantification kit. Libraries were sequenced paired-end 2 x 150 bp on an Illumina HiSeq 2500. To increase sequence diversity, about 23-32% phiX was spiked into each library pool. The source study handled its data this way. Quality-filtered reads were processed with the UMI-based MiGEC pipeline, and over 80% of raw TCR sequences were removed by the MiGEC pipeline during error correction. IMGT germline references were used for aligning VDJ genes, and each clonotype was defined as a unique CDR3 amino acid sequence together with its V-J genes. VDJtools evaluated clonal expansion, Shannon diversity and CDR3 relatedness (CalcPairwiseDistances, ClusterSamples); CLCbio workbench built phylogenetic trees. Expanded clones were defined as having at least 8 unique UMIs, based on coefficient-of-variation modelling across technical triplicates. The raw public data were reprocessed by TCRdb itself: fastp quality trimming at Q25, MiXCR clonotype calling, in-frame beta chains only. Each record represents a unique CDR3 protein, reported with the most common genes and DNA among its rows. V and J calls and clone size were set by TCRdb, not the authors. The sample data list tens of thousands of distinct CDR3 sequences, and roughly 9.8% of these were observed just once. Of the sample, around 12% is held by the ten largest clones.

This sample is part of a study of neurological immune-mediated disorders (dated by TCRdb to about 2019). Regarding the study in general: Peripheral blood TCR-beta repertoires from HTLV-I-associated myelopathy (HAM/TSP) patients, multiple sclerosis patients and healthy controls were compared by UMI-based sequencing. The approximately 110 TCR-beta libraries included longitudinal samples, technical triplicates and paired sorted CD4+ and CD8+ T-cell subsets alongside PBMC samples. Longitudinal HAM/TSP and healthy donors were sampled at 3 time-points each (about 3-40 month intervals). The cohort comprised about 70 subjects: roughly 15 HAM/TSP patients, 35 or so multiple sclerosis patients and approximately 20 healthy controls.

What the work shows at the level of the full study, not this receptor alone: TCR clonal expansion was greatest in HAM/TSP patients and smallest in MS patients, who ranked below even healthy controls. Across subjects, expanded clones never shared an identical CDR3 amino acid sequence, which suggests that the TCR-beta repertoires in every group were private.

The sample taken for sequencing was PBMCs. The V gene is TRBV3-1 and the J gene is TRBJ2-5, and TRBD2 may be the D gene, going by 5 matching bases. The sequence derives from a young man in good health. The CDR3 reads CASSQGGVQETQYF. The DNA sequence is TGTGCCAGCAGCCAAGGGGGAGTCCAAGAGACCCAGTACTTC.